A selection of T cell receptor beta chains follows, all from one sample in a study of human T cells and chemical hapten exposure. One entry per CDR3 protein, called by TCRdb with MiXCR from the RACE reads. The table lists fewer than 350,000 distinct CDR3 sequences, roughly 8% of them singletons, with more than 1% in the top ten. Specimen: whole blood, collected in connection with sensitization to the hapten diphenylcyclopropenone (DPC). These receptor sequences come from a man aged 18-30 years with alopecia areata. Some clones in this sample may be carry-over from other donors' samples. CDR3s include the opening cysteine and the closing phenylalanine or tryptophan. D genes are given only for firm matches. Clone size is given for some rows only: seen once, a few or many times, or a class if the clone is expanded.

v_call: TRBV7-3
d_call: TRBD1
clone_size: few
j_call: TRBJ1-1
cdr3_nt: TGTGCCAGCAGCTTACACAGGGGCGACACTGAAGCTTTCTTT
cdr3_aa: CASSLHRGDTEAFF

v_call: TRBV7-3
d_call: TRBD1
clone_size: few
j_call: TRBJ2-7
cdr3_nt: TGTGCCAGCATCTTCAGGGGGCTCTGGTACGAGCAGTACTTC
cdr3_aa: CASIFRGLWYEQYF

v_call: TRBV29-1
d_call: .
clone_size: many
j_call: TRBJ1-1
cdr3_nt: TGCAGCGTTGGACAGCCCGTTAGCGCTTTCTTT
cdr3_aa: CSVGQPVSAFF

v_call: TRBV5-1
d_call: .
clone_size: many
j_call: TRBJ1-5
cdr3_nt: TGCGCCAGCAGCCCGATATCCAATCAGCCCCAGCATTTT
cdr3_aa: CASSPISNQPQHF

v_call: TRBV5-1
d_call: .
clone_size: many
j_call: TRBJ1-6
cdr3_nt: TGCGCCAGCCACCCCGGTTGGGCAGGGTGGTCACCCCTCCACTTT
cdr3_aa: CASHPGWAGWSPLHF

v_call: TRBV29-1
d_call: .
clone_size: many
j_call: TRBJ2-1
cdr3_nt: TGCAGCGTTGCTGACAGTGCGTACAATGAGCAGTTCTTC
cdr3_aa: CSVADSAYNEQFF

v_call: TRBV5-1
d_call: .
clone_size: many
j_call: TRBJ2-3
cdr3_nt: TGCGCCAGCAGCTTGGAAAGAAGGGGAACCCACGCAGATACGCAGTATTTT
cdr3_aa: CASSLERRGTHADTQYF

v_call: TRBV7-9
d_call: .
clone_size: .
j_call: TRBJ1-2
cdr3_nt: TGTGCCAGCAGCTTGAAAAACGAGGATGGCTACACCTTC
cdr3_aa: CASSLKNEDGYTF

v_call: TRBV11-3
d_call: TRBD1
clone_size: .
j_call: TRBJ2-2
cdr3_nt: TGTGCCAGCAGCACCCGACAGGGAAACACCGGGGAGCTGTTTTTT
cdr3_aa: CASSTRQGNTGELFF

v_call: TRBV7-9
d_call: .
clone_size: .
j_call: TRBJ2-1
cdr3_nt: TGTGCCAGCAGCTTAGGAGGGAGGGAGCAGTTCTTC
cdr3_aa: CASSLGGREQFF

v_call: TRBV2
d_call: .
clone_size: .
j_call: TRBJ1-1
cdr3_nt: TGTGCCAGCAGTGTCACATCGAACACTGAAGCTTTCTTT
cdr3_aa: CASSVTSNTEAFF

v_call: TRBV20-1
d_call: .
clone_size: many
j_call: TRBJ2-3
cdr3_nt: TGCAGTGCTAGAAAGGGGAGCACAGATACGCAGTATTTT
cdr3_aa: CSARKGSTDTQYF

v_call: TRBV6-6
d_call: TRBD2
clone_size: few
j_call: TRBJ2-3
cdr3_nt: TGTGCCAGCAGTTACGGACTAGCGGGGGGGCGGACAGATACGCAGTATTTT
cdr3_aa: CASSYGLAGGRTDTQYF

v_call: TRBV7-9
d_call: .
clone_size: many
j_call: TRBJ2-1
cdr3_nt: TGTGCCAGCAGTATGGGGACCACTACATATGAGCAGTTCTTC
cdr3_aa: CASSMGTTTYEQFF

v_call: TRBV10-2
d_call: TRBD1
clone_size: few
j_call: TRBJ1-5
cdr3_nt: TGCGCCAGCAGTGACAGGGGGTCTCCGCCCCAGCATTTT
cdr3_aa: CASSDRGSPPQHF

v_call: TRBV12-3/TRBV12-4
d_call: TRBD1
clone_size: .
j_call: TRBJ2-3
cdr3_nt: TGTGCCAGCAGCCAGGACAGGCGAAACACAGATACGCAGTATTTT
cdr3_aa: CASSQDRRNTDTQYF

v_call: TRBV5-4
d_call: TRBD2
clone_size: few
j_call: TRBJ2-3
cdr3_nt: TGTGCCAGCAGCTTGCTCGGGACTAGCGCGGCAGATACGCAGTATTTT
cdr3_aa: CASSLLGTSAADTQYF

v_call: TRBV5-1
d_call: TRBD1
clone_size: many
j_call: TRBJ2-3
cdr3_nt: TGCGCCAGCAGCCTAAGGGACAGAGAAAGCACAGATACGCAGTATTTT
cdr3_aa: CASSLRDRESTDTQYF

v_call: TRBV7-2
d_call: TRBD1
clone_size: .
j_call: TRBJ1-3
cdr3_nt: TGTGCCAGCACCCGAGGGGACAGGGCCGGACGACACACCATATATTTT
cdr3_aa: CASTRGDRAGRHTIYF